This paragraph reports one T cell receptor beta chain. Its matching antigen is unknown. V was pared by 6 bases and J by 10 bases, with 18 bases of the junction left unmatched. The germline CDR1 and CDR2 sequences are SQVTM and ANQGSEA. This CDR3 contains 16 residues. The sequencing template was cDNA reverse transcribed from extracted RNA. Data came from immunoSEQ multiplex PCR; TCRdb stores just in-frame clones and leaves some out. The table has roughly 140,000 clones, around 62% seen once. The data originate from a study of CD8+ T cells in alopecia areata. Points from the study as a whole: Sharing of TCR sequences between patients (possibly for HLA-related reasons) was less clear than in mice. There were also resident alphabeta T cells of normal skin sequenced in scalp samples.

Input material: CD8+ T cells sorted from blood. This sequence was found in a human donor in good health. The chain joins TRBV29-1 to TRBJ2-1; the match to TRBD2 covers 10 bases. The CDR3 DNA sequence: TGCAGCGTGAAGGCGGAGGGAGCGGGAGGGCCCCAGGAGCAGTTCTTC. Translated, it gives CSVKAEGAGGPQEQFF.